This TCR beta chain emerged from a study of CXCR3-negative and CXCR3-positive naive CD8 T cells. UMI-labeled TRB cDNA libraries were prepared by 5' RACE. TCRdb reprocessed the 5' RACE reads and reports one entry per CDR3 protein, with no DNA. The sample table includes roughly 50,000 distinct CDR3 sequences. This CDR3 comprises 16 residues. Germline loops: CDR1 MNHEY, CDR2 SVGAGI. The sequencing input was memory CD8+ T cells from blood. The chain joins TRBV6-5 to TRBJ2-7; TCRdb reports TRBD2, a call that lacks DNA to check it against. The sequence was obtained from a human donor in good health. Some clones in this sample may be carry-over from other donors' samples. CDR3 loop: CASSYGGVNHGGEQYF.